The rows below give T cell receptor beta chains drawn from one sample of a study of blood T cell repertoires in COVID-19. Using immunoSEQ multiplex PCR, the repertoire was profiled, and TCRdb retains in-frame clones only, with some absent. The sample lists 170,000 or so clones, over 80% occurring once. The sequenced sample was peripheral blood. The receptor source for this set is a woman between 35 and 50 years old with COVID-19, enrolled during active disease. The conserved cysteine and the conserved F or W are not part of the CDR3 here. A D gene is named only where the DNA matches it firmly. Some rows have no size entry. The others give once, few or many, or a class for an expanded clone.

size,J,V,D,CDR3
NA,TRBJ1-6,TRBV19,NA,ASTARQGTPLH
NA,TRBJ2-7,TRBV6-5,TRBD1,ASSYRSGTGVPEQY
few,TRBJ2-1,TRBV19,TRBD2,ASSPRGSGVEQF
NA,TRBJ1-5,TRBV7-9,NA,ASSLAGDSNQPQH
NA,TRBJ2-7,TRBV19,NA,ASSATIGYEQY
NA,TRBJ2-2,TRBV4-2,NA,ASSPSFSGNTGELF
few,TRBJ2-2,TRBV6-6,TRBD2,ASRGSGSGTGELF
NA,TRBJ2-3,TRBV19,TRBD2,ASSIVDLTGGQDTQY
NA,TRBJ2-3,TRBV5-1,NA,ASSWRGTDTQY
NA,TRBJ2-5,TRBV27,TRBD2,ASSTLKGGPSGSETQY
NA,TRBJ2-3,TRBV15,NA,ATSTHPIRGVVAEPDTQY
once,TRBJ2-7,TRBV11-2,NA,ASSLFGGLGHYEQY